This paragraph reports one TCR beta chain. This sample was taken from a study of read filtering for tumor transcriptome and immune sequencing. This library used roughly 400 ng RNA and molecular barcoded adaptors spanning alpha/delta and beta/gamma chains. TCRdb passed the reads through MiXCR, listing each CDR3 protein once. This table has some 19,000 distinct CDR3 sequences, approximately 24% appearing once. Trimming took 0 bases from V and 4 from J; bases not matched to a gene: 8. The CDR3 length is 16 residues. CDR1 is SEHNR, CDR2 FQNEAQ, per germline (reference sequence). The chain employs TRBV7-9 and TRBJ2-5, with 7 bases fitting TRBD2. The origin of this receptor is a donor aged 40 or older with multiple myeloma. The sample was a population of CD138-negative cells sorted from bone marrow. The chain's CDR3 is CASSLASGGGRETQYF. CDR3 bases: TGTGCCAGCAGCTTAGCGTCAGGCGGCGGGAGAGAGACCCAGTACTTC.